Here is one TCR beta chain with its context. This entry belongs to a study of blood T cell repertoires in COVID-19. The CDR3 extends over 14 amino acids. Trimming took 4 bases from V and 7 from J; bases not matched to a gene: 4. Germline loops: CDR1 KGHSH, CDR2 LQKENI. Sequencing used immunoSEQ multiplex PCR; TCRdb keeps in-frame clones, though not all of them. The sample yields approximately 250,000 clones, around 84% seen once. Sequenced: PBMCs or T cells enriched from blood (not recorded which). The TCR sequence derives from a man aged 30 to 45 with acute COVID-19. The chain combines TRBV18 with TRBJ1-6; 7 positions agree with TRBD1. The CDR3 protein is CASSLDRANSPLHF. The CDR3 bases are TGTGCCAGCTCACTCGACAGGGCGAATTCACCCCTCCACTTT.